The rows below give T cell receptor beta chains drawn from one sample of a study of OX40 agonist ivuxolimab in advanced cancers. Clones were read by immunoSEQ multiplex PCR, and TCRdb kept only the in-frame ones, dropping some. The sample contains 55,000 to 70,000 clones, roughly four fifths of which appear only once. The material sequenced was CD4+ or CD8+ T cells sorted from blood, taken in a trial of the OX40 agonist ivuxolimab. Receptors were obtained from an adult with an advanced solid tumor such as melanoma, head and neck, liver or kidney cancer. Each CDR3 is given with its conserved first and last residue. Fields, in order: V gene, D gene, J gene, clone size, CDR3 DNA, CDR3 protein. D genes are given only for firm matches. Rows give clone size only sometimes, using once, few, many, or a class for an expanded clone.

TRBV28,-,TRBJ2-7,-,TGTGCCAGCAGAGGCTCAGGATCAGGGTACGAGCAGTACTTC,CASRGSGSGYEQYF
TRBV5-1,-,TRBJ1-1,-,TGCGCCAGCAGCGGGGTGGAGGGTTCAAACACTGAAGCTTTCTTT,CASSGVEGSNTEAFF
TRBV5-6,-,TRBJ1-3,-,TGTGCCAGCAGCACCGGCGGGGTGAATGGAAACACCATATATTTT,CASSTGGVNGNTIYF
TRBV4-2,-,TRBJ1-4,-,TGTGCCAGCAGCCTCCAGGGCAGTAATGAAAAACTGTTTTTT,CASSLQGSNEKLFF
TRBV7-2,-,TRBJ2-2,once,TGTGCCAGCAGGATGGACCGGGAGCTGTTTTTT,CASRMDRELFF
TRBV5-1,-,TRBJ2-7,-,TGCGCCAGCAGCTTGGACAGGGCCTACGAGCAGTACTTC,CASSLDRAYEQYF
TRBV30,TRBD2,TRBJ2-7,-,TGTGCCTGGACCCGCGGGGGGGCAGCCTACGAGCAGTACTTC,CAWTRGGAAYEQYF
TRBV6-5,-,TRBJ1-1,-,TGTGCCAGCAGTCGCCCCAGGAACACTGAAGCTTTCTTT,CASSRPRNTEAFF
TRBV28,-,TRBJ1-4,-,TGTGCCAGCACCAGAACAACTAATGAAAAACTGTTTTTT,CASTRTTNEKLFF
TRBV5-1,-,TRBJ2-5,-,TGCGCCAGCAGCTTGGTGGGTTTTGGGACCCAGTACTTC,CASSLVGFGTQYF
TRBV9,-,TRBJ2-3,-,TGTGCCAGCAGCGTAACTTCGGCAGGGGGCACAGATACGCAGTATTTT,CASSVTSAGGTDTQYF
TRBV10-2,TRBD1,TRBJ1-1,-,TGCGCCATCGCGGGGGCCAGGGGGTTAGAGGGAGCTTTCTTT,CAIAGARGLEGAFF
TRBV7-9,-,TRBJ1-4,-,TGTGCCAGCAGCCCGCAGGGTGGTGGTGAAAAACTGTTTTTT,CASSPQGGGEKLFF
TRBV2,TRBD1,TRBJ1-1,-,TGTGCCAGCAGGACACAGGGGGCGAACACTGAAGCTTTCTTT,CASRTQGANTEAFF
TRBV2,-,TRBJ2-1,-,TGTGCCAGCAGTGCCCAGCAATCCCTCAATGAGCAGTTCTTC,CASSAQQSLNEQFF
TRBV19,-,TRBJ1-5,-,TGTGCCAGTATTGGTAGACCTTATAGCAATCAGCCCCAGCATTTT,CASIGRPYSNQPQHF
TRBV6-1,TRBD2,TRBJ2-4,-,TGTGCCAGCAGCACTGGGACTAGCGGGGCGGACTTC,CASSTGTSGADF
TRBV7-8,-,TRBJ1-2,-,TGTGCCAGCAGCTTAGCTAGGAGGGAGAAGGGCTACACCTTC,CASSLARREKGYTF
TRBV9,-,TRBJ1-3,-,TGTGCCAGCAGCGTAGGGGAGCTGGAAAACACCATATATTTT,CASSVGELENTIYF
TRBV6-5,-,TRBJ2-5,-,TGTGCCAGCGCGTACCGTGGGGGGGCCCAAGAGACCCAGTACTTC,CASAYRGGAQETQYF
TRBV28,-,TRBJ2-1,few,TGTGCCAGCAGATTGAGCCCCTTGAGCTCCTACAATGAGCAGTTCTTC,CASRLSPLSSYNEQFF
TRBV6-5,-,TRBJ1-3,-,TGTGCCAGCAGTTACAGTCAGCGAAACCACGGAAACACCATATATTTT,CASSYSQRNHGNTIYF
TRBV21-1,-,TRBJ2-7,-,TGTGCCACCTCACAATCGACCGCCTTC,CATSQSTAF
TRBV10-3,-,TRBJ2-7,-,TGTGCCACCCGACACGATACCTACGAGCAGTACTTC,CATRHDTYEQYF
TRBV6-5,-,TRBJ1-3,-,TGTGCCAGCAGTTACTCGAGTTGGGACGGAAGAAACACCATATATTTT,CASSYSSWDGRNTIYF
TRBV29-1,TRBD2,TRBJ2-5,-,TGCAGCGTTGAAGATGGTAGCGGGGTCGTCGAGACCCAGTACTTC,CSVEDGSGVVETQYF
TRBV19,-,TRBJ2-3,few,TGTGCCAGTAGTAGGACGACAGATACGCAGTATTTT,CASSRTTDTQYF
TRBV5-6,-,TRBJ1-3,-,TGTGCCAGCACCAAAATTCAGCGCTCTGGAAACACCATATATTTT,CASTKIQRSGNTIYF
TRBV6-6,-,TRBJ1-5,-,TGTGCCAGCAGAGTGCCCTCGGGAAATCAGCCCCAGCATTTT,CASRVPSGNQPQHF
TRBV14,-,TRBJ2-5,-,TGTGCCAGCAGCCCGTGGTCTTGGGGCGGGACAAGCCGAAGTGAGACCCAGTACTTC,CASSPWSWGGTSRSETQYF
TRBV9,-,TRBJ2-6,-,TGTGCCAGCAGCCGCTCGGACTTGGGCTCTGGGGCCAACGTCCTGACTTTC,CASSRSDLGSGANVLTF
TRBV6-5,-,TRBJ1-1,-,TGTGCCAGCAGTTCCCAAGGAGATATCGGTACTGAAGCTTTCTTT,CASSSQGDIGTEAFF
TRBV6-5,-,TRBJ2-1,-,TGTGCCAGCAGTTCTCCTTGGGAGCAGTTCTTC,CASSSPWEQFF
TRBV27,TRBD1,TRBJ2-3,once,TGTGCCAGCAGTCCCGGGACAGAAGATACGCAGTATTTT,CASSPGTEDTQYF
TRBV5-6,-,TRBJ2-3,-,TGTGCCAGCAGCTTAGGATTCACAGATACGCAGTATTTT,CASSLGFTDTQYF
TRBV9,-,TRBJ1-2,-,TGTGCCAGCAGCCCAACCCCCGGGAACTTTTATGGCTACACCTTC,CASSPTPGNFYGYTF
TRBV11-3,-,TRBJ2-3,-,TGTGCCAGCAGCTCTTATATCGGAGATACGCAGTATTTT,CASSSYIGDTQYF
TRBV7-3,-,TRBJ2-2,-,TGTGCCAGCAGCTCTTCCCCGGCCGGGGAGCTGTTTTTT,CASSSSPAGELFF
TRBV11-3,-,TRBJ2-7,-,TGTGCCAGCAGCTTAGGTCTGGAGAGCGAGCAGTACTTC,CASSLGLESEQYF
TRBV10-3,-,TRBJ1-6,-,TGTGCCATCAGCCCGGCGGCGGAAAATTCACCCCTCCACTTT,CAISPAAENSPLHF
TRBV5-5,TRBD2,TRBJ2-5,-,TGTGCCAGCAGACCTAGCGGGGCGGAGACCCAGTACTTC,CASRPSGAETQYF
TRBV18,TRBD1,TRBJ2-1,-,TGTGCCAGCTCACAGGATCGGATAGGACAGGGATCCTACAATGAGCAGTTCTTC,CASSQDRIGQGSYNEQFF
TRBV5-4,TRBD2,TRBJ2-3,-,TGTGCCAGCAGCTTGGTTTCGGGAGGGAAGAACACAGATACGCAGTATTTT,CASSLVSGGKNTDTQYF
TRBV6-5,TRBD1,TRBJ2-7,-,TGTGCCAGCAGTTACGACAGGGGAGGTGCCTACGAGCAGTACTTC,CASSYDRGGAYEQYF
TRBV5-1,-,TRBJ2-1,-,TGCGCCAGCAGCTTAACGGCGGGACATAAGGACAATGAGCAGTTCTTC,CASSLTAGHKDNEQFF
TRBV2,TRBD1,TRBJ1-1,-,TGTGCCAGCAGTGAACAGGGGGGGGGCACTGAAGCTTTCTTT,CASSEQGGGTEAFF
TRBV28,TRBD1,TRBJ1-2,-,TGTGCCAGCAGTGTAGCGGGACAGAGCCTTAATGGCTACACCTTC,CASSVAGQSLNGYTF
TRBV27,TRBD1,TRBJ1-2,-,TGTGCCAGCAGTTTAGGACAGGGGACCTATGGCTACACCTTC,CASSLGQGTYGYTF
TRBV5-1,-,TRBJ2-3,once,TGCGCCAGCAGCCAGATTTCCGGGACAGATACGCAGTATTTT,CASSQISGTDTQYF
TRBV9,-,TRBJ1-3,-,TGTGCCAGTGCCTCTGGAAACACCATATATTTT,CASASGNTIYF
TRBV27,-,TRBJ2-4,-,TGTGCCAGCAGCTTAGGGACATCGGGCCGAAACATTCAGTACTTC,CASSLGTSGRNIQYF
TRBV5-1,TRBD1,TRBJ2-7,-,TGCGCCAGCAGCGTCGGGACAGGGGGTCCCGACGAGCAGTACTTC,CASSVGTGGPDEQYF
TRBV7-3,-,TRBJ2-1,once,TGTGCCAGCAGAGGTAGTCCGACAGATGAGCAGTTCTTC,CASRGSPTDEQFF
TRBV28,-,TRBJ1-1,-,TGTGCCAGCACCCCTCGCTGGGTATTGGTGGGTGAAGCTTTCTTT,CASTPRWVLVGEAFF
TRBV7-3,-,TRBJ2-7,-,TGTGCCACTCTGGACGGAAAGACCTACCGGGACGGGCAGTACTTC,CATLDGKTYRDGQYF
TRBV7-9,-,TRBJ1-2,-,TGTGCCAGCAGCTTTCGGCGGGGGGACTATGGCTACACCTTC,CASSFRRGDYGYTF
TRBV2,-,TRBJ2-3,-,TGTGCCAGCAGTGGGATCTATACGCAGTATTTT,CASSGIYTQYF
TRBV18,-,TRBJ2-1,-,TGTGCCAGCTCACCACCGATTATCCCAGGGCGGAATGAGCAGTTCTTC,CASSPPIIPGRNEQFF
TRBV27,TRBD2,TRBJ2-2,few,TGTGCCAGCAGTCCCCTCGAAGCGGGGGGCGGGGAGCTGTTTTTT,CASSPLEAGGGELFF
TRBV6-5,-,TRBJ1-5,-,TGTGCCAGCAGTTACTCGGGCCAGGGCTCTCAGCCCCAGCATTTT,CASSYSGQGSQPQHF